These T cell receptor beta chains were read from a single sample in a study of cytomegalovirus exposure and HLA in healthy donors. Produced via immunoSEQ multiplex PCR; TCRdb's table is partial and in-frame only. Of around 120,000 clones detected, 77% appear once; the ten largest clones hold about 4.9%. Input material: PBMCs. Receptors were obtained from a man aged 50-60 years in good health and CMV-seropositive. Each CDR3 is given with its conserved first and last residue. D genes are given only for firm matches. The size field is filled for only some rows; it gives once, few, many or a size class.

d_call: TRBD1
j_call: TRBJ1-4
clone_size: -
v_call: TRBV7-9
cdr3_aa: CASSKTGGKNEKLFF
cdr3_nt: TGTGCCAGCAGCAAAACAGGGGGAAAGAATGAAAAACTGTTTTTT

d_call: TRBD1
j_call: TRBJ2-2
clone_size: -
v_call: TRBV6-5
cdr3_aa: CASSYSWGQGTGELFF
cdr3_nt: TGTGCCAGCAGTTACTCTTGGGGACAGGGAACCGGGGAGCTGTTTTTT

d_call: TRBD1
j_call: TRBJ1-1
clone_size: -
v_call: TRBV13
cdr3_aa: CASSLGSQGLSTEAFF
cdr3_nt: TGTGCCAGCAGCTTAGGTTCACAGGGGTTGTCCACTGAAGCTTTCTTT

d_call: -
j_call: TRBJ1-2
clone_size: -
v_call: TRBV2
cdr3_aa: CASSGLEPYGYTF
cdr3_nt: TGTGCCAGCAGCGGGTTAGAACCTTATGGCTACACCTTC

d_call: -
j_call: TRBJ2-3
clone_size: few
v_call: TRBV2
cdr3_aa: CATPKGLGYTQYF
cdr3_nt: TGTGCCACCCCGAAGGGGTTAGGGTATACGCAGTATTTT

d_call: TRBD1
j_call: TRBJ1-4
clone_size: -
v_call: TRBV18
cdr3_aa: CASSGGTARNEKLFF
cdr3_nt: TGTGCCAGCTCAGGGGGGACAGCCCGGAATGAAAAACTGTTTTTT

d_call: TRBD1
j_call: TRBJ2-2
clone_size: -
v_call: TRBV6-5
cdr3_aa: CASSYPGQGGLFF
cdr3_nt: TGTGCCAGCAGTTACCCAGGACAGGGGGGGCTGTTTTTT

d_call: TRBD2
j_call: TRBJ2-5
clone_size: few
v_call: TRBV5-1
cdr3_aa: CASSMTGTREETQYF
cdr3_nt: TGCGCCAGCAGCATGACCGGGACTAGAGAAGAGACCCAGTACTTC

d_call: TRBD2
j_call: TRBJ2-2
clone_size: -
v_call: TRBV2
cdr3_aa: CASSELAVYTGELFF
cdr3_nt: TGTGCCAGCAGCGAACTAGCGGTCTACACCGGGGAGCTGTTTTTT

d_call: TRBD1
j_call: TRBJ1-1
clone_size: -
v_call: TRBV7-2
cdr3_aa: CASSSDRVMGTEAFF
cdr3_nt: TGTGCCAGCAGCTCGGACAGGGTAATGGGCACTGAAGCTTTCTTT

d_call: TRBD1
j_call: TRBJ1-4
clone_size: -
v_call: TRBV6-1
cdr3_aa: CASILDRATNEKLFF
cdr3_nt: TGTGCCAGCATCCTCGACAGGGCAACTAATGAAAAACTGTTTTTT

d_call: TRBD1
j_call: TRBJ2-2
clone_size: -
v_call: TRBV19
cdr3_aa: CASSNLGTGGPFF
cdr3_nt: TGTGCCAGTAGTAACCTCGGGACAGGGGGTCCGTTTTTT

d_call: -
j_call: TRBJ2-5
clone_size: few
v_call: TRBV19
cdr3_aa: CASSKDTTQETQYF
cdr3_nt: TGTGCCAGTAGTAAAGACACAACCCAGGAGACCCAGTACTTC

d_call: TRBD2
j_call: TRBJ2-7
clone_size: -
v_call: TRBV7-9
cdr3_aa: CASSSVSGAYEQYF
cdr3_nt: TGTGCCAGCAGCTCGGTTAGCGGGGCCTACGAGCAGTACTTC

d_call: -
j_call: TRBJ2-1
clone_size: few
v_call: TRBV2
cdr3_aa: CASRGHHLGRYNEQFF
cdr3_nt: TGTGCCAGCAGGGGACACCACTTGGGCCGCTACAATGAGCAGTTCTTC

d_call: -
j_call: TRBJ1-4
clone_size: -
v_call: TRBV7-9
cdr3_aa: CASSLKTGRTEKLFF
cdr3_nt: TGTGCCAGCAGCTTGAAGACAGGCAGGACTGAAAAACTGTTTTTT

d_call: -
j_call: TRBJ1-4
clone_size: -
v_call: TRBV2
cdr3_aa: CASSARGGNEKLFF
cdr3_nt: TGTGCCAGCAGTGCGAGAGGGGGTAATGAAAAACTGTTTTTT

d_call: TRBD1
j_call: TRBJ2-3
clone_size: -
v_call: TRBV5-6
cdr3_aa: CASSRRDRDTDTQYF
cdr3_nt: TGTGCCAGCAGCCGCCGGGACAGGGACACAGATACGCAGTATTTT

d_call: -
j_call: TRBJ2-2
clone_size: -
v_call: TRBV28
cdr3_aa: CASSLFGGPLNTGELFF
cdr3_nt: TGTGCCAGCAGTTTATTCGGGGGGCCTCTAAACACCGGGGAGCTGTTTTTT

d_call: -
j_call: TRBJ2-5
clone_size: -
v_call: TRBV7-9
cdr3_aa: CASSPTMGGVLGETQYF
cdr3_nt: TGTGCCAGCAGCCCGACGATGGGGGGAGTGTTGGGAGAGACCCAGTACTTC

d_call: TRBD1
j_call: TRBJ1-2
clone_size: -
v_call: TRBV19
cdr3_aa: CASSRQGDGYTF
cdr3_nt: TGTGCCAGTTCTCGACAGGGGGATGGCTACACCTTC

d_call: TRBD1
j_call: TRBJ1-5
clone_size: -
v_call: TRBV6-1
cdr3_aa: CASSERTGATNQPQHF
cdr3_nt: TGTGCCAGCAGTGAACGAACAGGGGCCACCAATCAGCCCCAGCATTTT

d_call: -
j_call: TRBJ1-5
clone_size: -
v_call: TRBV7-9
cdr3_aa: CASGQEDQPQHF
cdr3_nt: TGTGCCAGCGGGCAGGAGGATCAGCCCCAGCATTTT

d_call: -
j_call: TRBJ2-2
clone_size: -
v_call: TRBV19
cdr3_aa: CASRSRPGTTPNTGELFF
cdr3_nt: TGTGCCAGTAGGAGTCGTCCCGGGACAACCCCGAACACCGGGGAGCTGTTTTTT

d_call: TRBD1
j_call: TRBJ1-6
clone_size: -
v_call: TRBV5-1
cdr3_aa: CASSLAGQGNSPLHF
cdr3_nt: TGCGCCAGCAGCTTGGCAGGACAGGGGAATTCACCCCTCCACTTT

d_call: TRBD2
j_call: TRBJ2-3
clone_size: -
v_call: TRBV7-4
cdr3_aa: CASSLLRLAGGQDTQYF
cdr3_nt: TGTGCCAGCAGCTTACTAAGACTAGCGGGGGGGCAGGATACGCAGTATTTT

d_call: TRBD1
j_call: TRBJ1-5
clone_size: -
v_call: TRBV9
cdr3_aa: CASSVGDRGANQPQHF
cdr3_nt: TGTGCCAGCAGCGTAGGGGACAGGGGAGCCAATCAGCCCCAGCATTTT

d_call: -
j_call: TRBJ2-7
clone_size: -
v_call: TRBV30
cdr3_aa: CACGRQGASYEQYF
cdr3_nt: TGTGCCTGCGGGAGGCAGGGGGCTTCCTACGAGCAGTACTTC

d_call: TRBD1
j_call: TRBJ2-7
clone_size: few
v_call: TRBV4-1
cdr3_aa: CASSQDTGGFYEQYF
cdr3_nt: TGCGCCAGCAGCCAAGATACAGGGGGGTTCTACGAGCAGTACTTC

d_call: TRBD2
j_call: TRBJ2-2
clone_size: once
v_call: TRBV5-6
cdr3_aa: CASSRGGRAVGELFF
cdr3_nt: TGTGCCAGCAGCCGGGGGGGGAGAGCCGTCGGGGAGCTGTTTTTT

d_call: -
j_call: TRBJ2-1
clone_size: -
v_call: TRBV9
cdr3_aa: CASSARGGKAYNEQFF
cdr3_nt: TGTGCCAGCAGCGCGAGGGGGGGGAAAGCCTACAATGAGCAGTTCTTC

d_call: -
j_call: TRBJ2-7
clone_size: -
v_call: TRBV11-2
cdr3_aa: CASSLDPGEFYEQYF
cdr3_nt: TGTGCCAGCAGCTTAGATCCGGGGGAATTCTACGAGCAGTACTTC

d_call: -
j_call: TRBJ1-6
clone_size: -
v_call: TRBV2
cdr3_aa: CASTELGQGSPLHF
cdr3_nt: TGTGCCAGCACCGAGCTAGGGCAGGGTTCACCCCTCCACTTT

d_call: TRBD2
j_call: TRBJ2-5
clone_size: -
v_call: TRBV14
cdr3_aa: CASSHTSGVQETQYF
cdr3_nt: TGTGCCAGCAGCCATACTAGCGGGGTCCAAGAGACCCAGTACTTC

d_call: TRBD1
j_call: TRBJ1-2
clone_size: -
v_call: TRBV6-1
cdr3_aa: CASSGGDRGGGYTF
cdr3_nt: TGTGCCAGCAGTGGGGGGGACAGGGGAGGTGGCTACACCTTC

d_call: -
j_call: TRBJ2-5
clone_size: -
v_call: TRBV4-2
cdr3_aa: CASSQEEGKETQYF
cdr3_nt: TGTGCCAGCAGCCAAGAGGAGGGGAAAGAGACCCAGTACTTC

d_call: -
j_call: TRBJ2-5
clone_size: -
v_call: TRBV15
cdr3_aa: CATSRTGLTEGQTQYF
cdr3_nt: TGTGCCACCAGCAGGACAGGACTGACCGAGGGTCAGACCCAGTACTTC